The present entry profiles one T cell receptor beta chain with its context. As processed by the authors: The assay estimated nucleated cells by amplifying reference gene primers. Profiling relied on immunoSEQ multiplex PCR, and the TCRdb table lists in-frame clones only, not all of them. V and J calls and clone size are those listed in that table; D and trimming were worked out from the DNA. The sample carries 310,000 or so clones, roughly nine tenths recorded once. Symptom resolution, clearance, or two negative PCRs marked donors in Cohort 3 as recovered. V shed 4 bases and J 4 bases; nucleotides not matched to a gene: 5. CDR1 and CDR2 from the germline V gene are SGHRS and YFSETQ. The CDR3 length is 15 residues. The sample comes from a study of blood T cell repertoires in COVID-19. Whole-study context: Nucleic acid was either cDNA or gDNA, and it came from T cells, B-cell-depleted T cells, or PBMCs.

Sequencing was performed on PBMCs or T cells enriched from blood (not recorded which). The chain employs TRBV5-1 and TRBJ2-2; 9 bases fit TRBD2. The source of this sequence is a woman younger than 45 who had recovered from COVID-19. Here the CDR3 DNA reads TGCGCCAGCAGCCCGGGCGGGGGGGCCACCGGGGAGCTGTTTTTT. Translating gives CASSPGGGATGELFF.